This T cell receptor (beta chain) was captured in a study of blood T cell repertoires in COVID-19. Study details: The study drew acute and convalescent COVID-19 samples from the United States, Italy and Spain. Sources were T cells, B-cell-depleted T cells, or PBMCs; the material itself was cDNA or gDNA.

Germline V gene lookup returns CDR1 SNHLY and CDR2 FYNNEI. Trimming took off 4 bases at V and 4 bases at J, with 5 bases between the two ends. This CDR3 comprises 12 residues. Authors' data handling: Estimated nucleated cell counts came from reference gene primer amplification. Sequencing was performed with immunoSEQ multiplex PCR; in TCRdb, only in-frame clones are kept and a portion is missing. V and J calls and clone size come straight from that table; D and trimming were deduced from the DNA. The table has tens of thousands of clones, 70% to 90% seen once. Sequenced input: peripheral blood. V and J are TRBV2 and TRBJ1-5; D not resolved. The TCR was taken from a man between 65 and 85 years old with active or convalescent COVID-19. The CDR3 here is CASSAVNQPQHF. The CDR3 DNA reads TGTGCCAGCAGTGCGGTAAATCAGCCCCAGCATTTT.